Shown below are 3 T cell receptor beta chains from a single sample sequenced in a study of shared clonotypes between healthy human individuals. Some clones are missing from TCRdb's copy, which holds only in-frame ones; the method was immunoSEQ multiplex PCR. Among 2 million to 2.5 million clones, over 85% were seen once, and the ten largest hold 0.39%. The source material was naive CD4+ T cells from PBMCs. As for subset: CD45RA+ positively selected. These receptors all come from a man aged 18-30 years in good health. Some clones in this sample may be carry-over from other donors' samples.

The chain couples TRBV5-4 to TRBJ2-1; possibly TRBD1 for D (6 bases). CDR1 SGHNT and CDR2 YYREEE come from the germline V gene (reference sequence). V lost 4 bases and J 10 bases, leaving 9 bases between the germline ends. This CDR3 spans 11 amino acids. CDR3 region: CASSLGTEQFF. CDR3 coding DNA: TGTGCCAGCAGCCTCGGGACAGAGCAGTTCTTC.

This chain links TRBV11-2 with TRBJ1-1; D is undetermined. This CDR3 has 15 amino acids. The germline CDR1 and CDR2 sequences are SGHAT and FQNNGV. V was shortened by 7 bases and J by 8 bases, with 23 bases between the two germline ends. CDR3 protein: CASTQGQADRSEAFF. The CDR3 nucleotides read TGTGCCAGCACCCAAGGGCAGGCCGATCGTTCCGAAGCTTTCTTT.

The chain joins TRBV5-1 to TRBJ2-2; 7 bases map to TRBD2. The germline CDR1 and CDR2 sequences are SGHRS and YFSETQ. V trimming: 2 bases; J trimming: 4 bases; junction bases outside the gene matches: 5. The CDR3 is made up of 15 amino acids. The CDR3 DNA follows: TGCGCCAGCAGCTTTGGGGAGGGCCGCACCGGGGAGCTGTTTTTT. It encodes CASSFGEGRTGELFF.